One and the same sample provided the 16 T cell receptor beta chains below, sequenced in a study of glioma-infiltrating T cells after dendritic cell vaccination. The assay was immunoSEQ multiplex PCR, and TCRdb's table has in-frame clones only and misses some. Of 40,000 or so clones listed, roughly 79% are singletons. The source was blood, collected before dendritic cell vaccination. The receptors here all came from a human donor with glioblastoma.

The chain links TRBV6-1 to TRBJ2-1, with D possibly TRBD1 on 5 matching bases. Per germline, CDR1 MNHNS and CDR2 SASEGT. Trimming took off 3 bases at V and 0 bases at J, with 9 bases between the two ends. This CDR3 spans 15 amino acids. The CDR3 sequence is CASSDQGLSYNEQFF. The CDR3 DNA reads as TGTGCCAGCAGTGACCAGGGTCTCTCCTACAATGAGCAGTTCTTC.

This clone was seen a single time. V gene TRBV19 combines with J gene TRBJ1-3; D is unclear. CDR3 size: 17 residues. V lost 5 bases and J lost 0, with 17 bases in between. Germline V CDR1 and CDR2: LNHDA, SQIVND (reference sequence). CDR3 DNA sequence: TGTGCCAGTAGTGCCCAGCGGGCTGGGATCTCTGGAAACACCATATATTTT. Amino acid sequence: CASSAQRAGISGNTIYF.

This clone has a handful of counts. This chain joins TRBV10-1 and TRBJ1-5, with D hard to call. Deletions cut 4 bases from V and 0 bases from J, with 7 bases between. Germline V gene lookup returns CDR1 WNHNN and CDR2 SYGVQD (reference sequence). The CDR3 totals 14 residues. CDR3 nucleotide sequence: TGCGCCAGCAGTGCGGTTTATAGCAATCAGCCCCAGCATTTT. Protein product: CASSAVYSNQPQHF.

Worth noting for this clone: This specimen includes other DNA sequences encoding the same CDR3. The rearrangement uses TRBV6-1 and TRBJ1-4; TRBD1 is a possible D gene (6 bases). V was cut by 4 bases and J by 0 bases, with 9 bases left in between. The CDR3 length is 15 residues. Germline CDR1 MNHNS, CDR2 SASEGT. CDR3 protein: CASSGGHPTNEKLFF. DNA for the CDR3: TGTGCCAGCAGTGGGGGGCACCCAACTAATGAAAAACTGTTTTTT.

This chain links TRBV27 with TRBJ1-2, with D uncertain. The CDR3 loop spans 13 amino acids. Per germline, CDR1 MNHEY and CDR2 SMNVEV (reference sequence). Trimming removed 5 bases at V and 1 base at J, with 8 bases between. The CDR3 DNA reads TGTGCCAGCAGTCCACTGGTTAACTATGGCTACACCTTC. Translation: CASSPLVNYGYTF.

The CDR3, as DNA: TGTGCCAGCAGTTCGGCCTCGGGGGGAAGGGGCGAGCAGTACTTC. It is translated as CASSSASGGRGEQYF. J is TRBJ2-7 and V is TRBV6-5; 7 nucleotides line up with TRBD2. The CDR3 totals 15 residues. With 4 bases clipped from V and 6 bases from J, the junction kept 12 bases outside the gene matches. Germline V lookup: CDR1 MNHEY, CDR2 SVGAGI.

The rearrangement joins TRBV7-9 to TRBJ1-5, with D possibly matching TRBD1 (5 bases). V gave up 4 bases and J gave up 8 bases, with 15 bases separating them. Germline values: CDR1 SEHNR, CDR2 FQNEAQ (reference sequence). CDR3 length: 14 residues. The CDR3 DNA is TGTGCCAGCAGCTACCCCGGGACTGCCGAGCCCCAGCATTTT. This sequence encodes CASSYPGTAEPQHF.

This clone turned up a few times. The V and J genes are TRBV11-2 and TRBJ1-2, with a tentative D call TRBD1 (6 bases). The CDR3 covers 15 residues. Trimming left V 5 bases short and J 2 bases short, with 15 bases between. From germline, CDR1 is SGHAT and CDR2 FQNNGV. The CDR3 sequence: CASSADRLTNYGYTF. DNA of the CDR3: TGTGCCAGCAGCGCGGACAGATTGACGAACTATGGCTACACCTTC.

The CDR3 sequence: CASSQAIWTQTSTGELFF. The CDR3 bases are TGTGCCAGCAGCCAAGCCATATGGACTCAGACGTCCACCGGGGAGCTGTTTTTT. The chain links TRBV4-2 to TRBJ2-2, with D tentatively TRBD2 (5 bases). The CDR3 covers 18 residues. Germline CDR1 reads LGHNA; CDR2 reads YNFKEQ. Deletions cut 1 base from V and 4 bases from J, with 19 bases between.

The CDR3 is CASSWWGQGMVGDQYF. The CDR3 DNA reads as TGTGCCAGCAGCTGGTGGGGACAGGGTATGGTGGGCGACCAGTACTTC. This chain links TRBV5-6 with TRBJ2-5, with 9 bases aligning to TRBD1. V lost 3 bases and J lost 10; bases outside the gene matches: 16. The CDR3 runs to 16 residues. The germline gives CDR1 SGHDT, CDR2 YYEEEE.

V gene TRBV10-3 combines with J gene TRBJ2-3; 9 positions match TRBD2. After removal of 2 bases from V and 6 bases from J, the junction contained 3 bases not matched to a gene. Germline V gene lookup returns CDR1 ENHRY and CDR2 SYGVKD. The CDR3 is 14 amino acids. CDR3 nucleotide sequence: TGTGCCATCAGTGAGCCCCTAGCGGGGGATACGCAGTATTTT. This gives the protein CAISEPLAGDTQYF.

The chain joins TRBV28 to TRBJ2-7; weak D call: TRBD1 (6 bases). The germline V gene encodes CDR1 MDHEN and CDR2 SYDVKM. This CDR3 contains 12 residues. Trimming removed 7 bases from V and 12 bases from J, with 19 bases in between. The DNA for the CDR3 is TGTGCCAGCATGGGGGTGGGGGCCGAGGTGTACTTC. It specifies CASMGVGAEVYF.

The chain combines TRBV7-8 with TRBJ2-7, with D possibly TRBD1 on 5 matching bases. The CDR3 totals 14 residues. V was clipped by 1 base and J by 2 bases, with 9 bases between them. In germline, CDR1 is SGHVS, CDR2 FQNEAQ. Here the CDR3 reads CASSLDSRAYEQYF. CDR3 DNA sequence: TGTGCCAGCAGCTTAGACAGCAGGGCCTACGAGCAGTACTTC. Drawing the rest from reference TRBV7-8 and TRBJ2-7, the complete variable domain is GAGVSQSPRYKVAKRGQDVALRCDPISGHVSLFWYQQALGQGPEFLTYFQNEAQLDKSGLPSDRFFAERPEGSVSTLKIQRTQQEDSAVYLCASSLDSRAYEQYFGPGTRLTVT.

The chain joins TRBV5-6 to TRBJ2-6; TRBD1 agrees at 8 bases. Germline V CDR1 and CDR2: SGHDT, YYEEEE. The trim removed 4 bases at V and 0 bases at J, leaving 9 bases unmatched. The CDR3 length is 18 residues. The CDR3 reads CASSPPGTGDSGANVLTF. CDR3 bases: TGTGCCAGCAGCCCGCCCGGGACAGGTGACTCTGGGGCCAACGTCCTGACTTTC.

The chain couples TRBV7-8 to TRBJ2-7; 11 bases align to TRBD1. The CDR3 length is 14 residues. Germline V gene data show CDR1 as SGHVS and CDR2 as FQNEAQ. Trimming cost V 4 bases and J 4 bases; bases outside gene matches: 3. The CDR3 bases are TGTGCCAGCAGCTCGGACAGGGGGCAGTACGAGCAGTACTTC. Protein product: CASSSDRGQYEQYF.

The chain employs TRBV19 and TRBJ1-2; 8 bases are a match to TRBD1. The CDR3 consists of 14 residues. V trimming: 5 bases; J trimming: 3 bases; junction bases outside the gene matches: 5. Germline CDR1 is LNHDA and CDR2 is SQIVND (reference sequence). CDR3 bases: TGTGCCAGTAGTGACCGGGACAGGTACTATGGCTACACCTTC. This gives the protein CASSDRDRYYGYTF.